A single sample gave rise to the 21 T cell receptor beta chains below, sequenced in a study of cytomegalovirus exposure and HLA in healthy donors. 60 Vbeta and 13 Jbeta primers were used in PCR. Produced via immunoSEQ multiplex PCR; TCRdb's table is partial and in-frame only. The sample includes roughly 160,000 clones, roughly four fifths of them seen just once. The sample was PBMCs. The receptors were sampled from a man aged 60 to 69 in good health and CMV-seronegative.

The V call is TRBV4-2, the J call TRBJ1-2; 7 nucleotides agree with TRBD1. In germline, CDR1 is LGHNA, CDR2 YNFKEQ. Trimming took 1 base from V and 4 from J; bases not matched to a gene: 6. CDR3 size: 15 residues. The DNA for the CDR3 is TGTGCCAGCAGCCAAGTCAGGGGGGCTTCCTATGGCTACACCTTC. Protein sequence: CASSQVRGASYGYTF.

V and J are TRBV19 and TRBJ1-5; 8 bases are shared with TRBD1. From germline, CDR1 is LNHDA and CDR2 SQIVND (reference sequence). The CDR3 sequence is 15 residues long. The junction had 7 bases not matched to a gene; V was cut back by 6 bases and J by 3 bases. The CDR3 coding sequence is TGTGCCAGTAGCCTGACAGGGGAGGACAATCAGCCCCAGCATTTT. This sequence encodes CASSLTGEDNQPQHF.

Only a few counts were recorded for this clone. This chain uses TRBV5-1 with TRBJ2-2, with 7 bases matching TRBD1. V shed 6 bases, J shed 4 bases, and the junction held 9 bases outside the gene matches. Germline V lookup: CDR1 SGHRS, CDR2 YFSETQ. This CDR3 has 15 residues. The CDR3 DNA reads as TGCGCCAGCACGCCGATAGGGGGCGGCACCGGGGAGCTGTTTTTT. Its protein product is CASTPIGGGTGELFF.

The gene calls are TRBV19 and TRBJ2-1; tentative D call: TRBD1 (5 bases). The CDR3 runs to 14 residues. The V end was cut by 6 bases, the J end by 7 bases, with 16 bases between. CDR1 is LNHDA, CDR2 SQIVND, per germline (reference sequence). The DNA of the CDR3 is TGTGCCAGTAGGCCCTCCCAGGACAAAAATGAGCAGTTCTTC. Its protein is CASRPSQDKNEQFF.

This chain connects TRBV6-5 to TRBJ1-2; D not certain. The CDR3 runs 13 residues. The germline V and J ends were trimmed by 5 bases and 6 bases, with 13 bases remaining between them. Germline V gene data show CDR1 as MNHEY and CDR2 as SVGAGI. Written as DNA, the CDR3 is TGTGCCAGCAGTGAGGAGCCCGAAAATGGCTACACCTTC. Protein product: CASSEEPENGYTF.

The chain joins TRBV2 to TRBJ1-3; unclear D gene. Germline V gene data show CDR1 as SNHLY and CDR2 as FYNNEI. This CDR3 comprises 16 residues. V lost 5 bases to trimming and J lost 0 bases, with 14 bases between them. The CDR3 loop is CASSQYTAASGNTIYF. The CDR3 region has the DNA TGTGCCAGCAGTCAATATACCGCGGCCTCTGGAAACACCATATATTTT.

The rearrangement uses TRBV10-3 and TRBJ1-1; D possibly corresponds to TRBD1 (5 bases). Trimming pared 11 bases from V and 5 bases from J, leaving 21 bases between. The CDR3 has 14 residues. Per germline, CDR1 ENHRY and CDR2 SYGVKD. The CDR3 spells CASDRGVGGTEAFF. CDR3 coding DNA: TGTGCCTCCGACAGAGGGGTTGGGGGGACTGAAGCTTTCTTT.

The V gene is TRBV5-1, the J gene TRBJ2-2, with D maybe TRBD2 (6 bases). Per the germline V gene, CDR1 is SGHRS and CDR2 is YFSETQ. The V and J ends lost 0 bases and 4 bases respectively, with 7 bases between them. The CDR3 loop spans 14 amino acids. DNA of the CDR3: TGCGCCAGCAGCTTGGAAGCGGGCACCGGGGAGCTGTTTTTT. This gives the protein CASSLEAGTGELFF.

CDR3 bases: TGCGCCAGCAGCCAAGTTCTTCTAGCGGTGTACAATGAGCAGTTCTTC. This gives the protein CASSQVLLAVYNEQFF. The chain combines TRBV4-3 with TRBJ2-1, with 7 bases fitting TRBD2. In germline, CDR1 is LGHNA, CDR2 YSLEER. The CDR3 spans 16 residues. V shed 1 base, J shed 4 bases, and the junction held 7 bases outside the gene matches.

The chain employs TRBV5-1 and TRBJ2-5; tentative D call: TRBD2 (6 bases). Germline CDR1 is SGHRS and CDR2 is YFSETQ. This CDR3 spans 15 amino acids. Trimming left V 2 bases short and J 4 bases short, with 15 bases between. The CDR3 is CASSFSGPSPETQYF. The CDR3 nucleotides are TGCGCCAGCAGCTTCAGCGGGCCCTCTCCAGAGACCCAGTACTTC.

This clone has only a few counts. The rearrangement joins TRBV2 to TRBJ2-5; 8 bases match TRBD1. Germline CDR1 reads SNHLY; CDR2 reads FYNNEI. Trimming took 6 bases from V and 1 from J; bases not matched to a gene: 7. This CDR3 has 15 amino acids. Here the CDR3 reads CASSLGQGPQETQYF. In DNA, the CDR3 is TGTGCCAGCAGCCTTGGACAGGGTCCCCAAGAGACCCAGTACTTC.

About this clone itself: This sample includes further DNA sequences coding for the same CDR3. The rearrangement uses TRBV5-4 and TRBJ1-4; 9 bases are a match to TRBD1. The CDR3 covers 14 residues. Germline lookup yields CDR1 SGHNT and CDR2 YYREEE (reference sequence). V lost 2 bases to trimming and J lost 8 bases; unmatched junction nucleotides: 4. CDR3: CASSLQGAGEKLFF. The CDR3 nucleotides read TGTGCCAGCAGCTTACAGGGGGCGGGAGAAAAACTGTTTTTT.

This clone was seen a handful of times. The chain employs TRBV15 and TRBJ1-6, with TRBD1 matching over 9 bases. The CDR3 consists of 16 residues. Germline CDR1 is LNHNV and CDR2 is YYDKDF (reference sequence). Germline trimming cut 2 bases from V and 6 bases from J; bases unmatched to any gene: 5. The CDR3 DNA follows: TGTGCCACCAGCAGACCCGGACAGGGGCCTAATTCACCCCTCCACTTT. Protein product: CATSRPGQGPNSPLHF.

This chain links TRBV27 with TRBJ2-7, with D possibly being TRBD1 (6 bases). The V end lost 5 bases, the J end lost 3 bases, and 17 bases lay between the germline ends. Germline V lookup: CDR1 MNHEY, CDR2 SMNVEV (reference sequence). This CDR3 has 15 amino acids. The CDR3 bases are TGTGCCAGCAGTCCAGCCGGGACACCCTACTACGAGCAGTACTTC. Its translation is CASSPAGTPYYEQYF.

The rearrangement joins TRBV4-3 to TRBJ2-3, with 10 nucleotides matching TRBD2. V shed 3 bases and J 4 bases; nucleotides not matched to a gene: 7. From germline, CDR1 is LGHNA and CDR2 YSLEER. The CDR3 length is 16 residues. CDR3 nucleotide sequence: TGCGCCAGCAGCCAGAGCGGGGGGGCTATATCAGATACGCAGTATTTT. Encoded protein: CASSQSGGAISDTQYF.

This chain uses TRBV5-4 with TRBJ2-3; 12 bases are shared with TRBD2. Per germline, CDR1 SGHNT and CDR2 YYREEE (reference sequence). The CDR3 is 17 residues long. J lost 3 bases, V lost 4 bases, and 9 bases had no gene match. CDR3 in amino acids: CASSRETSGSGTDTQYF. Here the CDR3 DNA reads TGTGCCAGCAGCCGTGAGACTAGCGGGAGTGGTACAGATACGCAGTATTTT. Using reference TRBV5-4 and TRBJ2-3 for the parts outside the CDR3, the full variable domain is ETGVTQSPTHLIKTRGQQVTLRCSSQSGHNTVSWYQQALGQGPQFIFQYYREEENGRGNFPPRFSGLQFPNYSSELNVNALELDDSALYLCASSRETSGSGTDTQYFGPGTRLTVL.

The chain links TRBV7-9 to TRBJ2-7; 13 bases map to TRBD2. Germline CDR1 and CDR2: SEHNR and FQNEAQ (reference sequence). The V and J ends lost 5 bases and 2 bases, in that order; junction bases with no gene match: 9. The CDR3 is 17 residues long. Here the CDR3 reads CASSLPGLAGRAYEQYF. The CDR3, as DNA: TGTGCCAGCAGCCTCCCGGGACTAGCGGGGAGAGCCTACGAGCAGTACTTC.

This clone came up once. The rearrangement uses TRBV5-1 and TRBJ1-6, with D possibly matching TRBD1 (6 bases). CDR3 length: 15 residues. Germline lookup yields CDR1 SGHRS and CDR2 YFSETQ. V lost 0 bases, J lost 10 bases, and 14 bases lay in between. The CDR3 nucleotides read TGCGCCAGCAGCTTGGGAGACAGGTCAGGATCACCCCTCCACTTT. Translating gives CASSLGDRSGSPLHF.

The rearrangement joins TRBV7-2 to TRBJ2-7, with a weak D call TRBD1 (5 bases). Per the germline V gene, CDR1 is SGHTA and CDR2 is FQGNSA. Trimming shortened V by 5 bases and J by 2 bases, and 16 bases separated the two germline ends. This CDR3 contains 15 residues. The CDR3 DNA is TGTGCCAGCAGCCTTTTCCTCCGGACAACCTACGAGCAGTACTTC. It yields the protein CASSLFLRTTYEQYF.

Written as DNA, the CDR3 is TGTGCCAGCAGAAGTGCCGGGAGCACAGATACGCAGTATTTT. It translates to CASRSAGSTDTQYF. The V and J genes are TRBV6-5 and TRBJ2-3; D gene unclear. This CDR3 has 14 amino acids. Germline V gene data show CDR1 as MNHEY and CDR2 as SVGAGI. Trimming removed 6 bases from V and 0 bases from J, with 10 bases in between.

The genes are TRBV5-6 and TRBJ2-5; no reliable D call. V was clipped by 4 bases and J by 4 bases, with 14 bases between them. Per germline, CDR1 SGHDT and CDR2 YYEEEE. The CDR3 runs to 14 residues. The DNA of the CDR3 is TGTGCCAGCAGCGCGACTCATTTGCCAGAGACCCAGTACTTC. This sequence encodes CASSATHLPETQYF.